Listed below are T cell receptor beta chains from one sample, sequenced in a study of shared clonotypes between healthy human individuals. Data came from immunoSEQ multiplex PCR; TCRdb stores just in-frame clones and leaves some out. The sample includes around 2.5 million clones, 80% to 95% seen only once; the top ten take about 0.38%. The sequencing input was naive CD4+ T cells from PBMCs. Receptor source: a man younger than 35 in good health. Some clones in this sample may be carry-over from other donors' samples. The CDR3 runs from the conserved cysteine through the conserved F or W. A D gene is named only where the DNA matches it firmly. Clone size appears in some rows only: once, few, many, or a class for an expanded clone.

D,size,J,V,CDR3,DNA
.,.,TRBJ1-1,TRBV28,CASRDAGGYETEAFF,TGTGCCAGCAGGGACGCGGGGGGGTACGAAACTGAAGCTTTCTTT
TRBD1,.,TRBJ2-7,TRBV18,CASSPGTGGLYEQYF,TGTGCCAGCTCACCAGGGACAGGGGGCTTGTACGAGCAGTACTTC
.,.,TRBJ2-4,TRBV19,CASRAGGTLAKNIQYF,TGTGCCAGTAGGGCGGGTGGGACCCTAGCCAAAAACATTCAGTACTTC
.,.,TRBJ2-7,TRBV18,CASSPRGSYEQYF,TGTGCCAGCTCACCTCGGGGTTCCTACGAGCAGTACTTC
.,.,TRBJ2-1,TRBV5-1,CASSSGLAGEQFF,TGCGCCAGCAGCTCTGGGCTAGCAGGGGAGCAGTTCTTC
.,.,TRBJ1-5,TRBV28,CATARDGSNQPQHF,TGTGCCACCGCCAGGGACGGGAGCAATCAGCCCCAGCATTTT
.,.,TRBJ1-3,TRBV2,CASSPTGPRNTIYF,TGTGCCAGCAGCCCTACAGGGCCGAGGAACACCATATATTTT
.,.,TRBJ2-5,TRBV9,CASSVAPNLKETQYF,TGTGCCAGCAGCGTAGCCCCAAACCTAAAAGAGACCCAGTACTTC
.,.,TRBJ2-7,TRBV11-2,CASSLAAHEQYF,TGTGCCAGCAGCTTAGCGGCCCACGAGCAGTACTTC
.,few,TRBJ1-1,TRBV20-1,CSARANTEAFF,TGCAGTGCTCGAGCCAACACTGAAGCTTTCTTT
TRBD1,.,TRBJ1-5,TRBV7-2,CASSLQGADQPQHF,TGTGCCAGCAGCTTACAGGGGGCCGATCAGCCCCAGCATTTT
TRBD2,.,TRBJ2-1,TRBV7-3,CASSSTSGRDYNEQFF,TGTGCCAGCAGCTCGACCAGCGGGAGGGACTACAATGAGCAGTTCTTC
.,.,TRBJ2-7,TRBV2,CASSASYEQYF,TGTGCCAGCAGTGCAAGTTACGAGCAGTACTTC
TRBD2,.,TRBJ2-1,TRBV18,CASEPSWLAGEAWNNNEQFF,TGTGCCAGCGAACCTTCTTGGTTAGCGGGAGAAGCGTGGAATAACAATGAGCAGTTCTTC
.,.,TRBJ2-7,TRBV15,CATRAVFSYEQYF,TGTGCCACCAGAGCGGTGTTCTCCTACGAGCAGTACTTC
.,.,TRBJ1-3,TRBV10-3,CAISEGRRNTIYF,TGTGCCATCAGTGAGGGACGGAGAAACACCATATATTTT
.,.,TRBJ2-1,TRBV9,CASSRDGSYNEQFF,TGTGCCAGCAGCCGGGACGGTTCCTACAATGAGCAGTTCTTC
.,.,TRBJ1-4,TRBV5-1,CASSPGRGSTYGEKLFF,TGCGCCAGCAGCCCCGGAAGGGGTTCGACCTACGGTGAAAAACTGTTTTTT
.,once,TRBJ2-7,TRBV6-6,CASTLGGSPYEQYF,TGTGCCAGCACATTAGGGGGTAGCCCCTACGAGCAGTACTTC
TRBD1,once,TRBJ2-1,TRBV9,CASSVGTGVLNYNEQFF,TGTGCCAGCAGCGTAGGGACAGGGGTATTAAACTACAATGAGCAGTTCTTC
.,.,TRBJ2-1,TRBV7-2,CASSLTGWLSEQFF,TGTGCCAGCAGCTTAACAGGGTGGTTAAGTGAGCAGTTCTTC
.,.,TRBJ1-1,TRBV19,CASSTRGGPRAEAFF,TGTGCCAGTAGTACGCGTGGTGGGCCCCGTGCTGAAGCTTTCTTT
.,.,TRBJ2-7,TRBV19,CASSRAGTMLEQYF,TGTGCCAGTAGTCGTGCAGGGACCATGTTGGAGCAGTACTTC
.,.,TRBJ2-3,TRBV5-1,CASSLDLTGTQYF,TGCGCCAGCAGCTTGGACTTGACGGGTACGCAGTATTTT
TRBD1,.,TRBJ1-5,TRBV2,CASRGNKGAPQHF,TGTGCCAGCAGAGGAAATAAGGGGGCGCCCCAGCATTTT
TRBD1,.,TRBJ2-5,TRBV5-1,CASSLPRQGAWETQYF,TGCGCCAGCAGCTTGCCGAGACAGGGGGCATGGGAGACCCAGTACTTC
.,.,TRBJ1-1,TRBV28,CASRGSNTEAFF,TGTGCCAGCAGGGGCTCGAACACTGAAGCTTTCTTT
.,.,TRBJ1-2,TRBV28,CASSLTGYGYTF,TGTGCCAGCAGTTTGACAGGCTATGGCTACACCTTC
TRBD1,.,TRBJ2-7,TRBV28,CASLDRDRGWEQYF,TGTGCCAGTCTCGACCGGGACAGGGGTTGGGAGCAGTACTTC
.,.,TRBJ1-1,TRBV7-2,CASSLVAGLEAFF,TGTGCCAGCAGCTTAGTGGCGGGGCTGGAAGCTTTCTTT
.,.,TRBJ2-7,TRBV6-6,CASRQGPYEQYF,TGTGCCAGCAGACAGGGACCCTACGAGCAGTACTTC
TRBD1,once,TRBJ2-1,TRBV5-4,CASSPAGTGVTEQFF,TGTGCCAGCAGCCCGGCCGGGACAGGGGTTACTGAGCAGTTCTTC
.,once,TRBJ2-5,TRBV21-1,CASSKVQRAGSQYF,TGTGCCAGCAGCAAAGTACAGCGGGCCGGTTCCCAGTACTTC
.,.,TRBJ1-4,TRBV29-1,CSVAGVTNEKLFF,TGCAGCGTGGCAGGGGTGACTAATGAAAAACTGTTTTTT
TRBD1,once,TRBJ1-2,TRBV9,CASSARDRANYGYTF,TGTGCCAGCAGCGCCCGGGACAGGGCTAACTATGGCTACACCTTC
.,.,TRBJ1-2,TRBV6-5,CASRSRLPGGYGYTF,TGTGCCAGCAGATCGAGGCTTCCCGGGGGCTATGGCTACACCTTC
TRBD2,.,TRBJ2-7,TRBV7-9,CASSPKTKSGKAYEQYF,TGTGCCAGCAGCCCCAAAACCAAAAGCGGGAAGGCCTACGAGCAGTACTTC
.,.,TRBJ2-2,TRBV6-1,CASSNTGLNTGELFF,TGTGCCAGCAGTAACACAGGACTTAACACCGGGGAGCTGTTTTTT
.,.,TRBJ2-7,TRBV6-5,CASSYSGFREQYF,TGTGCCAGCAGTTATTCCGGTTTCCGCGAGCAGTACTTC
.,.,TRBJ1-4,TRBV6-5,CASSPSRVGKLFF,TGTGCCAGCAGCCCCAGCAGGGTCGGAAAACTGTTTTTT
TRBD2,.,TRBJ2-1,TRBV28,CASSLLAGTYNEQFF,TGTGCCAGCAGTTTACTAGCGGGAACTTACAATGAGCAGTTCTTC
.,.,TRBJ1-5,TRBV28,CASRYSTNQPQHF,TGTGCCAGCAGATACAGTACCAATCAGCCCCAGCATTTT
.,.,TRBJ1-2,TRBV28,CASTAPGVLEGQSKNGYTF,TGTGCCAGCACCGCCCCGGGAGTATTAGAAGGACAGTCTAAGAATGGCTACACCTTC
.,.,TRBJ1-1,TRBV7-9,CASSLFAQGPSTEAFF,TGTGCCAGCAGCTTATTCGCCCAGGGACCGAGTACTGAAGCTTTCTTT
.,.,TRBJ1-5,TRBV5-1,CASSLGDRNQPQHF,TGCGCCAGCAGCTTGGGGGACCGCAATCAGCCCCAGCATTTT
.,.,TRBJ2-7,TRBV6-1,CASGGQGSFWDEQYF,TGTGCCAGCGGGGGGCAGGGGAGTTTTTGGGACGAGCAGTACTTC
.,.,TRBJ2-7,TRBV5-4,CASSRGGGGITYEQYF,TGTGCCAGCAGCCGAGGGGGAGGCGGGATCACCTACGAGCAGTACTTC